The 13 T cell receptor beta chains given below trace back to one sample, sequenced in a study of T-cell memory formation after mild COVID-19. TCRdb reprocessed the 5' RACE reads via MiXCR and lists one record per CDR3 protein. The sample shows about 200,000 distinct CDR3 sequences, approximately 20% of them seen only once. Sequencing used PBMCs or a T cell subset sorted from them (not recorded which). The receptors shown here come from an adult woman who had mild COVID-19 (a few samples of this study predate the infection). Cell type and time point are not known.

CDR3: CATRGEPQETQYF. CDR3 DNA sequence: TGTGCCACCCGGGGAGAGCCCCAAGAGACCCAGTACTTC. This chain uses TRBV24-1 with TRBJ2-5; tentative D call: TRBD2 (5 bases). CDR1 is KGHDR and CDR2 is SFDVKD in the germline V gene. With 9 bases removed from V and 1 base from J, the gap between germline ends came to 11 bases. The CDR3 runs to 13 residues.

A few counts support this clonotype. This chain connects TRBV20-1 to TRBJ1-5; no firm D call. The CDR3 runs 12 residues. Germline lookup yields CDR1 DFQATT and CDR2 SNEGSKA (reference sequence). Trimming stripped 3 bases from V and 1 base from J, with 4 bases between. This chain's CDR3 is CSARGSNQPQHF. The CDR3, as DNA: TGCAGTGCTAGGGGCAGCAATCAGCCCCAGCATTTT.

This chain uses TRBV5-1 with TRBJ1-6, with D uncertain. Germline CDR1 is SGHRS and CDR2 is YFSETQ. This CDR3 comprises 12 residues. Trimming shortened V by 3 bases and J by 5 bases, and 3 bases separated the two germline ends. The CDR3 here is CASSSDNSPLHF. The DNA of the CDR3 is TGCGCCAGCAGCTCTGATAATTCACCCCTCCACTTT.

This clonotype was counted a few times. The chain joins TRBV3-1 to TRBJ2-1; D is perhaps TRBD1 or TRBD2 (5 bases each). Germline loops: CDR1 LGHDT, CDR2 YNNKEL (reference sequence). This CDR3 has 14 residues. V was clipped by 1 base and J by 6 bases, with 10 bases between them. The CDR3 loop reads CASSQGGITNEQFF. Here the CDR3 DNA reads TGTGCCAGCAGCCAAGGGGGGATTACCAATGAGCAGTTCTTC.

The V call is TRBV5-6, the J call TRBJ1-1; D gene uncertain. V was shortened by 2 bases and J by 6 bases, with 5 bases between the two germline ends. The CDR3 has 11 amino acids. Germline V CDR1 and CDR2: SGHDT, YYEEEE. The DNA of the CDR3 is TGTGCCAGCAGCTTTTACTCTGAAGCTTTCTTT. It specifies CASSFYSEAFF.

The chain has TRBV5-1 and TRBJ2-3, with 10 bases that match TRBD2. The CDR3 has 17 amino acids. Germline V gives CDR1 SGHRS, CDR2 YFSETQ. J was trimmed by 3 bases and V by 0 bases; bases with no gene match: 7. The CDR3 bases are TGCGCCAGCAGCTTGGAGCGGGGGGGCCGCGTTACAGATACGCAGTATTTT. Translating it yields CASSLERGGRVTDTQYF.

CDR3 sequence (DNA): TGTGCCAGTAGGAAGACTAGCGGGACCTCCACAGATACGCAGTATTTT. As protein: CASRKTSGTSTDTQYF. The chain combines TRBV19 with TRBJ2-3, with 11 bases aligning to TRBD2. The CDR3 is made up of 16 amino acids. From germline, CDR1 is LNHDA and CDR2 SQIVND (reference sequence). The trim removed 6 bases at V and 2 bases at J, leaving 7 bases unmatched.

This clonotype was counted at least ten times. The chain joins TRBV7-2 to TRBJ2-2; no definite D call. Germline CDR1 and CDR2: SGHTA and FQGNSA. The CDR3 loop spans 13 amino acids. V lost 2 bases, J lost 6 bases, and 7 bases lay in between. The DNA of the CDR3 is TGTGCCAGCAGCTTACGCAACGCCGGGGAGCTGTTTTTT. Protein product: CASSLRNAGELFF.

This clonotype was counted only a few times. The chain carries TRBV5-1 and TRBJ1-5; 7 bases are shared with TRBD1. Germline CDR1 and CDR2: SGHRS and YFSETQ. The length of the CDR3 is 15 residues. The V gene end was trimmed by 4 bases and the J gene end by 3 bases; junction bases not matched to a gene: 7. In DNA, the CDR3 is TGCGCCAGCAGCCCGGGAGACAGGGTCAATCAGCCCCAGCATTTT. Translation gives CASSPGDRVNQPQHF.

This clonotype was counted a few times. The chain recombines TRBV9 with TRBJ2-2; TRBD1 might be the D (5 bases). The germline CDR1 and CDR2 sequences are SGDLS and YYNGEE. V was clipped by 1 base and J by 7 bases, with 14 bases between them. The CDR3 loop spans 15 amino acids. The CDR3 DNA sequence: TGTGCCAGCAGCGTAACTGCCGCCACAGGCGGGGAGCTGTTTTTT. Residues: CASSVTAATGGELFF.

This clonotype appeared many times. This chain links TRBV12-3 or TRBV12-4 with TRBJ2-1, with TRBD2 matching over 7 bases. V dropped 8 bases and J dropped 7; count of bases not matched to a gene: 2. The CDR3 length is 11 residues. The CDR3 protein is CASGRDNEQFF. The CDR3 nucleotides read TGTGCCAGCGGGAGGGATAATGAGCAGTTCTTC.

This chain uses TRBV30 with TRBJ1-2; D remains ambiguous. Per germline, CDR1 GTSNPN and CDR2 SVGIG (reference sequence). CDR3 length equals 13 residues. Trimming removed 3 bases at V and 8 bases at J, with 16 bases between. The chain's CDR3 is CAWSGKRAGGYTF. The DNA of the CDR3 is TGTGCCTGGAGCGGAAAACGGGCAGGAGGCTACACCTTC.

The table lists this clonotype with a few counts. This chain joins TRBV5-1 and TRBJ1-1; D is ambiguous. The length of the CDR3 is 14 residues. CDR1 SGHRS and CDR2 YFSETQ come from the germline V gene. The V end lost 0 bases, the J end lost 0 bases, and 6 bases lay between the germline ends. CDR3 sequence (DNA): TGCGCCAGCAGCTTGGCGGGCATGAACACTGAAGCTTTCTTT. Translating gives CASSLAGMNTEAFF.